Presented here are 26 T cell receptor beta chains from one specimen sequenced in a study of blood T cell repertoires in COVID-19. Sequenced by immunoSEQ multiplex PCR; TCRdb stores in-frame clones only, minus some. Of about 130,000 clones in the sample, around 76% are singletons; the top ten hold 10% to 14%. Sequencing was done on a sample of peripheral blood. The receptors here all came from a human donor in a cohort sampled during active COVID-19.

The chain couples TRBV30 to TRBJ1-2, with 8 bases aligning to TRBD1. V shed 1 base, J shed 4 bases, and the junction held 8 bases outside the gene matches. CDR1 and CDR2 from the germline V gene are GTSNPN and SVGIG (reference sequence). The CDR3 length is 15 residues. The CDR3 here is CAWSAAPGQAYGYTF. In DNA form, the CDR3 reads TGTGCCTGGAGTGCTGCCCCGGGACAGGCCTATGGCTACACCTTC.

The CDR3 is CASSFAASPRDEQYF. CDR3 coding DNA: TGTGCCAGCAGCTTTGCCGCGAGTCCGCGGGACGAGCAGTACTTC. V and J are TRBV5-4 and TRBJ2-7, with D possibly being TRBD2 (5 bases). CDR1 is SGHNT and CDR2 is YYREEE in the germline V gene (reference sequence). The CDR3 contains 15 residues. V lost 2 bases and J 5 bases, leaving 17 bases between the germline ends.

The genes are TRBV24-1 and TRBJ1-4; D uncertain. The CDR3 has 14 amino acids. Looked up from germline, CDR1 is KGHDR and CDR2 is SFDVKD. V was cut by 4 bases and J by 8 bases, with 13 bases left in between. This chain's CDR3 is CATSEGGLGEKLFF. In nucleotides, the CDR3 is TGTGCCACCAGTGAAGGAGGGCTCGGAGAAAAACTGTTTTTT.

The chain is built from TRBV5-1 and TRBJ1-4; D not certain. Between the trimmed V and J ends, which lost 0 bases and 4 bases, there was a span of 7 bases. The CDR3 extends over 14 amino acids. Germline-derived CDR1 and CDR2 are SGHRS and YFSETQ. CDR3 sequence reads: CASSLGLYNEKLFF. The CDR3 nucleotides are TGCGCCAGCAGCTTGGGGCTTTATAATGAAAAACTGTTTTTT.

V and J are TRBV5-6 and TRBJ1-2; 7 bases match TRBD1. This CDR3 is 13 amino acids long. The V and J ends lost 4 bases and 5 bases, in that order; junction bases with no gene match: 5. Germline V gene sequence: CDR1 SGHDT, CDR2 YYEEEE. The chain's CDR3 is CASSETGRYGYTF. The CDR3 nucleotides are TGTGCCAGCAGCGAGACAGGGAGGTATGGCTACACCTTC.

This chain's CDR3 is CASSPPGGGARNNEQFF. In nucleotides, the CDR3 is TGTGCCAGCAGCCCCCCCGGAGGGGGGGCGAGAAACAATGAGCAGTTCTTC. The rearrangement links TRBV7-9 to TRBJ2-1, with D possibly TRBD2 on 7 matching bases. Germline V gene lookup returns CDR1 SEHNR and CDR2 FQNEAQ (reference sequence). The CDR3 contains 17 residues. V shed 5 bases and J shed 5 bases, with 22 bases lying between them.

This chain uses TRBV7-8 with TRBJ2-5, with D possibly TRBD2 on 6 matching bases. V dropped 7 bases and J dropped 5 bases, with 20 bases sitting between them. This CDR3 contains 15 residues. CDR1 and CDR2 (germline): SGHVS, FQNEAQ. The chain's CDR3 is CASTPWERRVETQYF. The CDR3 DNA reads TGTGCCAGCACCCCGTGGGAGCGGAGGGTGGAGACCCAGTACTTC.

V is TRBV9 and J is TRBJ1-2, with 8 bases matching TRBD1. The V segment lost 4 bases and the J segment 6 bases; nucleotides outside the gene matches: 8. Germline V CDR1 and CDR2: SGDLS, YYNGEE. The CDR3 loop spans 14 amino acids. CDR3: CASSIGQGKDGYTF. DNA for the CDR3: TGTGCCAGCAGCATTGGACAGGGAAAGGATGGCTACACCTTC.

The V gene is TRBV2, the J gene TRBJ2-3, with D possibly matching TRBD2 (5 bases). Germline assignment: CDR1 SNHLY and CDR2 FYNNEI. The CDR3 totals 13 residues. Trimming stripped 5 bases from V and 4 bases from J, with 10 bases between. The CDR3 bases are TGTGCCAGCAGTCCCACGCGGGCAGATACGCAGTATTTT. Protein sequence: CASSPTRADTQYF. Based on the CDR3 plus reference TRBV2 and TRBJ2-3, the full variable domain is EPEVTQTPSHQVTQMGQEVILRCVPISNHLYFYWYRQILGQKVEFLVSFYNNEISEKSEIFDDQFSVERPDGSNFTLKIRSTKLEDSAMYFCASSPTRADTQYFGPGTRLTVL.

This clone was observed many times. The rearrangement links TRBV5-5 to TRBJ2-7; 12 bases match TRBD2. The CDR3 totals 16 residues. Germline CDR1 SGHKS, CDR2 YYEKEE (reference sequence). The trim removed 3 bases at V and 0 bases at J, leaving 4 bases unmatched. The CDR3 spells CASSSRTSGVSYEQYF. As DNA, the CDR3 is TGTGCCAGCAGCTCGAGGACTAGCGGGGTCTCCTACGAGCAGTACTTC.

This clone came up once. The chain joins TRBV5-1 to TRBJ1-5; D is undetermined. With 1 base removed from V and 4 bases from J, the gap between germline ends came to 15 bases. The CDR3 is made up of 16 amino acids. The germline V gene encodes CDR1 SGHRS and CDR2 YFSETQ. CDR3 sequence (DNA): TGCGCCAGCAGCTTGCTCGGGCCGGGCGGGAATCAGCCCCAGCATTTT. Protein: CASSLLGPGGNQPQHF.

The V and J genes are TRBV6-5 and TRBJ1-1; TRBD1 agrees at 8 bases. The ends lost 6 bases at V and 11 bases at J; junction bases unmatched: 8. CDR3 size: 12 residues. Germline-derived CDR1 and CDR2 are MNHEY and SVGAGI. CDR3 bases: TGTGCCAGCAGCTTCAGGGGGCTTGGGGCTTTCTTT. Amino acid sequence: CASSFRGLGAFF.

This rearrangement joins TRBV4-1 to TRBJ1-2, with 8 bases identical to TRBD1. The CDR3 is made up of 15 amino acids. With 6 bases clipped from V and 4 bases from J, the junction kept 10 bases outside the gene matches. Germline lookup yields CDR1 MGHRA and CDR2 YSYEKL. Here the CDR3 DNA reads TGCGCCAGCAGTCCCGGACAGGGTAGAGCCTATGGCTACACCTTC. Residues: CASSPGQGRAYGYTF.

This clone showed up just once. The chain recombines TRBV6-1 with TRBJ2-2, with D unresolved. V lost 3 bases and J 7 bases, leaving 9 bases between the germline ends. Germline CDR1 MNHNS, CDR2 SASEGT. The CDR3 runs to 13 residues. The chain's CDR3 is CASSEMADGELFF. CDR3 DNA sequence: TGTGCCAGCAGTGAGATGGCTGACGGGGAGCTGTTTTTT.

The rearrangement joins TRBV19 to TRBJ1-5; a weak D match, TRBD1 (6 bases). Looked up from germline, CDR1 is LNHDA and CDR2 is SQIVND (reference sequence). Trimming pared 7 bases from V and 2 bases from J, leaving 18 bases between. The CDR3 is 16 residues long. The DNA for the CDR3 is TGTGCCAGTACCCCTAGTCGGGGGGGCGGCAATCAGCCCCAGCATTTT. This gives the protein CASTPSRGGGNQPQHF.

This sequence joins TRBV6-5 and TRBJ2-5; D ambiguous. Per the germline V gene, CDR1 is MNHEY and CDR2 is SVGAGI. The V end was cut by 6 bases, the J end by 7 bases, with 9 bases between. CDR3 length: 11 residues. The CDR3 here is CASSEALTQYF. As DNA, the CDR3 is TGTGCCAGCAGCGAGGCCTTGACCCAGTACTTC.

This chain uses TRBV5-4 with TRBJ2-5; a possible D gene is TRBD2 (5 bases). Trimming cost V 1 base and J 4 bases, with 8 bases left between them. This CDR3 contains 13 residues. The germline V gene has CDR1 SGHNT and CDR2 YYREEE (reference sequence). CDR3 sequence reads: CASSLWTLETQYF. In DNA form, the CDR3 reads TGTGCCAGCAGCTTGTGGACTCTAGAGACCCAGTACTTC.

The V and J genes are TRBV18 and TRBJ2-1; 7 positions match TRBD1. The CDR3 runs to 17 residues. Germline-derived CDR1 and CDR2 are KGHSH and LQKENI. V shed 0 bases and J 0 bases; nucleotides not matched to a gene: 5. CDR3 sequence reads: CASSPPYGDSSYNEQFF. CDR3 sequence (DNA): TGTGCCAGCTCACCACCGTACGGGGACAGCTCCTACAATGAGCAGTTCTTC.

This clone was seen a handful of times. The chain carries TRBV30 and TRBJ1-1, with D tentatively TRBD1 (5 bases). V lost 3 bases and J 2 bases, leaving 19 bases between the germline ends. The CDR3 spans 16 residues. Germline V lookup: CDR1 GTSNPN, CDR2 SVGIG (reference sequence). The CDR3 region is CAWRPGGYSINTEAFF. CDR3 nucleotide sequence: TGTGCCTGGAGACCGGGGGGGTATTCAATAAACACTGAAGCTTTCTTT.

The chain carries TRBV4-1 and TRBJ1-5; 7 bases fit TRBD1. Germline CDR1 reads MGHRA; CDR2 reads YSYEKL. This CDR3 has 14 residues. The V and J ends lost 6 bases and 5 bases, in that order; junction bases with no gene match: 7. CDR3 sequence reads: CASRRGTVDQPQHF. CDR3 DNA sequence: TGCGCCAGCAGGCGAGGGACAGTGGATCAGCCCCAGCATTTT.

This clone was detected only a few times. The rearrangement uses TRBV7-9 and TRBJ1-1; no reliable D call. Trimming stripped 1 base from V and 2 bases from J, with 8 bases between. The CDR3 extends over 14 amino acids. Germline V gene lookup returns CDR1 SEHNR and CDR2 FQNEAQ (reference sequence). The CDR3 nucleotides read TGTGCCAGCAGCTTAGGCGGGGTCAACACTGAAGCTTTCTTT. Translation: CASSLGGVNTEAFF.

This chain uses TRBV6-5 with TRBJ1-2; 7 bases match TRBD1. Germline loops: CDR1 MNHEY, CDR2 SVGAGI. The CDR3 contains 13 residues. J lost 8 bases, V lost 6 bases, and 9 bases had no gene match. In DNA form, the CDR3 reads TGTGCCAGCAGACACAGGGGATCTATCGGCTACACCTTC. Protein product: CASRHRGSIGYTF.

The CDR3 region has the DNA TGTGCCAGCAGCTTACGTCTAGCGGGGGGTGAGCAGTTCTTC. It specifies CASSLRLAGGEQFF. V is TRBV7-2 and J is TRBJ2-1, with 11 bases identical to TRBD2. Germline-derived CDR1 and CDR2 are SGHTA and FQGNSA. The CDR3 totals 14 residues. Trimming cost V 2 bases and J 9 bases; bases outside gene matches: 3. Complete variable domain (other parts from reference TRBV7-2 and TRBJ2-1): GAGVSQSPSNKVTEKGKDVELRCDPISGHTALYWYRQSLGQGLEFLIYFQGNSAPDKSGLPSDRFSAERTGGSVSTLTIQRTQQEDSAVYLCASSLRLAGGEQFFGPGTRLTVL.

The table lists this clone with a few counts. The rearrangement uses TRBV30 and TRBJ1-1; D is perhaps TRBD1 (5 bases). V was pared by 1 base and J by 10 bases, with 10 bases between. The germline gives CDR1 GTSNPN, CDR2 SVGIG (reference sequence). This CDR3 comprises 11 residues. The CDR3 DNA reads TGTGCCTGGAGTGATTCCGGGGGAGCTTTCTTT. Amino acids: CAWSDSGGAFF.

The rearrangement uses TRBV18 and TRBJ1-1, with no clear D. The CDR3 length is 13 residues. Germline CDR1 is KGHSH and CDR2 is LQKENI. V was pared by 3 bases and J by 1 base, with 6 bases between. As DNA, the CDR3 is TGTGCCAGCTCACCCATCGGGAACACTGAAGCTTTCTTT. It translates to CASSPIGNTEAFF. Full variable domain (outside the CDR3, taken from reference TRBV18 and TRBJ1-1): NAGVMQNPRHLVRRRGQEARLRCSPMKGHSHVYWYRQLPEEGLKFMVYLQKENIIDESGMPKERFSAEFPKEGPSILRIQQVVRGDSAAYFCASSPIGNTEAFFGQGTRLTVV.

The V and J genes are TRBV19 and TRBJ1-2, with TRBD1 matching 11 bases. There are 15 residues in the CDR3. CDR1 and CDR2 from the germline V gene are LNHDA and SQIVND (reference sequence). Trimming cost V 11 bases and J 2 bases; bases outside gene matches: 10. CDR3 residues: CASIGGTGGNYGYTF. CDR3 DNA: TGTGCCTCCATAGGGGGGACAGGGGGAAACTATGGCTACACCTTC. The full variable domain, rest sourced from reference TRBV19 and TRBJ1-2, is DGGITQSPKYLFRKEGQNVTLSCEQNLNHDAMYWYRQDPGQGLRLIYYSQIVNDFQKGDIAEGYSVSREKKESFPLTVTSAQKNPTAFYLCASIGGTGGNYGYTFGSGTRLTVV.